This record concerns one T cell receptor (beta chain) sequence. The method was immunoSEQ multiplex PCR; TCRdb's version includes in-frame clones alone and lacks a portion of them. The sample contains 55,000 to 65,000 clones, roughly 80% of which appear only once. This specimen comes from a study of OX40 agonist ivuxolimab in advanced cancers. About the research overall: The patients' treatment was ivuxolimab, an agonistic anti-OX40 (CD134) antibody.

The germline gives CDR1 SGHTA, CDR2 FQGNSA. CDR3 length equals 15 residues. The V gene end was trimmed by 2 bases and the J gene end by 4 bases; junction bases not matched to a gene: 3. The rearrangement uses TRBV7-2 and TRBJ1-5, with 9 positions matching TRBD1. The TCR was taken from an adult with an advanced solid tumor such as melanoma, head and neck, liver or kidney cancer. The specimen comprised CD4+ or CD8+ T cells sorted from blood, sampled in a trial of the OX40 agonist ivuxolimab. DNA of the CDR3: TGTGCCAGCAGCTTATCTGACAGGGGGAATCAGCCCCAGCATTTT. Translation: CASSLSDRGNQPQHF.